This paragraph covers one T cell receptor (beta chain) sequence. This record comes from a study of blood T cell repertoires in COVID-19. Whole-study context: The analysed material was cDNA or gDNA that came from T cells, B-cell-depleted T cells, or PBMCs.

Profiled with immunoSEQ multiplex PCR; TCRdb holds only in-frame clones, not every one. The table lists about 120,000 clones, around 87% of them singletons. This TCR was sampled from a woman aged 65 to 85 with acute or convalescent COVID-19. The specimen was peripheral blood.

The CDR3 sequence is CASSPPGQGMDQPQHF. The CDR3 bases are TGTGCCAGCAGTCCCCCGGGACAGGGGATGGATCAGCCCCAGCATTTT. The chain has TRBV28 and TRBJ1-5; 10 nucleotides align to TRBD1. CDR1 and CDR2 from the germline V gene are MDHEN and SYDVKM. V was clipped by 5 bases and J by 5 bases; unmatched bases: 9. The CDR3 covers 16 residues.